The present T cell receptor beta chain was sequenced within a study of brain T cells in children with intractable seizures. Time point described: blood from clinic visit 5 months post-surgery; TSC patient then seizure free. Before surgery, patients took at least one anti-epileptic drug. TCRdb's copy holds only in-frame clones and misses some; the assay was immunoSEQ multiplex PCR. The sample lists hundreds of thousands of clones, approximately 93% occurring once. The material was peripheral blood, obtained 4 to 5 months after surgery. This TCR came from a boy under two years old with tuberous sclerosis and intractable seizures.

CDR3 region: CASSLGGPNEQFF. The CDR3 DNA reads as TGTGCCAGCAGTTTGGGTGGCCCCAATGAGCAGTTCTTC. The gene calls are TRBV12-3 or TRBV12-4 and TRBJ2-1; D is unclear. V lost 3 bases to trimming and J lost 6 bases, with 9 bases between them. The length of the CDR3 is 13 residues.